What follows is one TCR beta chain and its context. What it binds is unknown. Alongside a J-beta primer mix, a sample-barcoded 5' primer served in a second PCR lasting about 7 to 12 cycles. TCRdb re-derived calls from the 5' RACE reads in MiXCR, one entry per CDR3 protein. Of approximately 1,000,000 distinct CDR3 sequences listed, around two fifths are singletons. Germline V gene lookup returns CDR1 SGHTA and CDR2 FQGNSA. Trimming cost V 2 bases and J 7 bases; bases outside gene matches: 9. The CDR3 consists of 15 residues. The data belong to a study of blood T cells in healthy people across ages. Findings and limits, study-wide: Without sorted subsets, naive and antigen-experienced compartments could not be conclusively compared.

Source material: blood. This sequence was found in a man younger than 30 in good health. The chain couples TRBV7-2 to TRBJ2-7; 9 bases map to TRBD2. In DNA, the CDR3 is TGTGCCAGCAGCTTACGAGGACTAGCGACCAATGAGCAGTACTTC. Protein sequence: CASSLRGLATNEQYF.